These T cell receptor beta chains were read from a single sample in a study of CD8+ T cells in alopecia areata. Libraries were prepared by immunoSEQ multiplex PCR; TCRdb keeps only in-frame clonotypes and omits some of them. The sample consists of some 100,000 clones, about 60% of them appearing once. Sequenced material: CD8+ T cells sorted from blood, taken at approximately week 60, from a patient treated with tofacitinib. The receptors here all came from a human donor with alopecia areata. CDR3s include the opening cysteine and the closing phenylalanine or tryptophan. The order of the fields is D gene, clone size, J gene, V gene, CDR3 DNA, CDR3 protein. The D gene is left open where the match is weak. A clone size is listed for some rows: how often the clone was seen (once, few, many), or a class if it is expanded.

-	-	TRBJ2-1	TRBV7-9	TGTGCCAGCAGCTTAGCGGGAGGGGGCTGGATGTCGCATGAGCAGTTCTTC	CASSLAGGGWMSHEQFF
-	-	TRBJ2-7	TRBV5-1	TGCGCCAGCAGCTTGAGGGACACTTTCTACGACGAGCAGTACTTC	CASSLRDTFYDEQYF
TRBD1	-	TRBJ2-2	TRBV30	TGTGCCTGGCATGGACAGGAGAGGACCGGGGAGCTGTTTTTT	CAWHGQERTGELFF
TRBD1	few	TRBJ2-1	TRBV29-1	TGCAGCGTTGAGACAGGGCACAATGAGCAGTTCTTC	CSVETGHNEQFF
-	-	TRBJ2-3	TRBV5-6	TGTGCCAGCAGCTTGGGAAGCAGCACAGATACGCAGTATTTT	CASSLGSSTDTQYF
TRBD1	-	TRBJ2-5	TRBV13	TGTGCCAGCAGCTTAGACAGGGGGAAAGAGACCCAGTACTTC	CASSLDRGKETQYF
TRBD1	-	TRBJ1-5	TRBV4-1	TGCGCCAGCAGCCAAGGGGGACAGTATAGCAATCAGCCCCAGCATTTT	CASSQGGQYSNQPQHF
-	-	TRBJ2-7	TRBV5-1	TGCGCCAGCAGCTTTGGGACAAACTACGAGCAGTACTTC	CASSFGTNYEQYF
TRBD1	-	TRBJ1-2	TRBV7-8	TGTGCCAGCAGCTTAGATAGCCTGGACAGGGGAAGGAAAAATGGCTACACCTTC	CASSLDSLDRGRKNGYTF
-	-	TRBJ2-5	TRBV5-1	TGCGCCAGCAGGTCGACAGAGATACAACAAGAGACCCAGTACTTC	CASRSTEIQQETQYF
-	-	TRBJ2-5	TRBV7-8	TGTGCCAGCAGCTTATTGACCCGAGAGACCCAGTACTTC	CASSLLTRETQYF
-	few	TRBJ1-2	TRBV15	TGTGCCACCAGCAGAGATGGGGCGCAATCGTTCGTCTATGGCTACACCTTC	CATSRDGAQSFVYGYTF
TRBD1	-	TRBJ1-1	TRBV29-1	TGCAGCGTCGGCGACAGGGCATCGGAAGCTTTCTTT	CSVGDRASEAFF
-	-	TRBJ1-2	TRBV2	TGTAAGGGGGATGGCTACACCTTC	CKGDGYTF
-	-	TRBJ1-4	TRBV7-9	TGTGCCAGCAGCTTAAGTTTTGTATCATCAACGGTGGTTGAAAAACTGTTTTTT	CASSLSFVSSTVVEKLFF
TRBD1	-	TRBJ2-7	TRBV30	TGTGCCTCATCACTACAGGGGCGCGAGCAGTACTTC	CASSLQGREQYF
-	few	TRBJ2-3	TRBV4-1	TGCGCCAGCAAAGGTGGGGATACGCAGTATTTT	CASKGGDTQYF
TRBD2	-	TRBJ2-7	TRBV10-3	TGTGCCATCAGTGAGTCGAGGGGACTAGCGGGTAACTCCTACGAGCAGTACTTC	CAISESRGLAGNSYEQYF
-	-	TRBJ1-1	TRBV9	TGTGCCAGCGGTAGCAGAAACACTGAAGCTTTCTTT	CASGSRNTEAFF
TRBD2	-	TRBJ2-5	TRBV6-6	TGTGCCAGCAGCCGGGGGGGCTACGTTGAGACCCAGTACTTC	CASSRGGYVETQYF
TRBD1	few	TRBJ2-1	TRBV10-3	TGTGCCATCATGACAGGGGAACACAATGAGCAGTTCTTC	CAIMTGEHNEQFF
-	-	TRBJ2-5	TRBV5-1	TGCGCCAGCAGCTTGTTCGGGGAGATAGAGACCCAGTACTTC	CASSLFGEIETQYF
-	few	TRBJ2-7	TRBV30	TGTGCCTGGATCGGAGGGGACATCTACGAGCAGTACTTC	CAWIGGDIYEQYF
-	once	TRBJ2-1	TRBV7-9	TGTGCCAGCAGCTTAGGTGGGTGGGAGCAGTTCTTC	CASSLGGWEQFF
-	-	TRBJ1-1	TRBV5-6	TGTGCCAGCAGCTTGGTTGCGGGTTGGAACACTGAAGCTTTCTTT	CASSLVAGWNTEAFF
TRBD1	-	TRBJ2-1	TRBV15	TGTGCCACCAGCAGAGCTGTTACAGGGGGCCGGAATGAGCAGTTCTTC	CATSRAVTGGRNEQFF
-	few	TRBJ2-5	TRBV11-2	TGTGCCAGCAGTGACCTCCGGGAGACCCAGTACTTC	CASSDLRETQYF
TRBD1	-	TRBJ2-7	TRBV5-1	TGCGCCAGCAGCTTGGGAGGGGGCAGCGAGCAGTACTTC	CASSLGGGSEQYF
-	-	TRBJ1-2	TRBV19	TGTGCCAGTAGCTTCGCACAGGGTTGGGGCTACACCTTC	CASSFAQGWGYTF
-	-	TRBJ2-2	TRBV7-8	TGTGCCAGCAGCTTAGTGGCAGGGTTGGTCGGGGAGCTGTTTTTT	CASSLVAGLVGELFF
-	-	TRBJ2-3	TRBV29-1	TGCAGCGTTGATTTACAGGTTAGCACAGATACGCAGTATTTT	CSVDLQVSTDTQYF
TRBD1	-	TRBJ2-7	TRBV2	TGTGCCAGCGACAGGGACTACGAGCAGTACTTC	CASDRDYEQYF
TRBD1	few	TRBJ1-2	TRBV23-1	TGCGCCAGCAGCCGGGACAGGCAGTATGGCTACACCTTC	CASSRDRQYGYTF
-	few	TRBJ2-2	TRBV7-3	TGTGCCAGCAGCCCCTCAGGGACCGGGGAGCTGTTTTTT	CASSPSGTGELFF
TRBD2	-	TRBJ2-3	TRBV4-1	TGCGCCAGCAGCCAAGATGTTGCGGGGGGGCCAACAGATACGCAGTATTTT	CASSQDVAGGPTDTQYF
-	once	TRBJ1-5	TRBV21-1	TGTGCCAGCAGCAAAGGGTTTAAAGGCGGCCAGCCCCAGCATTTT	CASSKGFKGGQPQHF
TRBD1	-	TRBJ2-7	TRBV27	TGTGCCAGCAGTTTTGGGACAGGGGGCGGAGAGCAGTACTTC	CASSFGTGGGEQYF
-	-	TRBJ2-3	TRBV5-4	TGTGCCAGCAGGAGAGGGGGGGAAAGCACAGATACGCAGTATTTT	CASRRGGESTDTQYF
-	-	TRBJ1-1	TRBV7-8	TGTGCCAGCAGCTTAGAATTACCCCATGAAGCTTTCTTT	CASSLELPHEAFF
-	few	TRBJ2-4	TRBV6-5	TGTGCCAGCAGTCTGTCAGGGGAAGTAGGAAGCATTCAGTACTTC	CASSLSGEVGSIQYF
-	-	TRBJ1-1	TRBV10-2	TGCGCCAGCAGTGAGGGACCGGGGAAGAACACTGAAGCTTTCTTT	CASSEGPGKNTEAFF
-	-	TRBJ1-1	TRBV19	TGTGCCAGTAGCCCACGGAGAGAGATCACTGAAGCTTTCTTT	CASSPRREITEAFF
-	-	TRBJ2-5	TRBV27	TGTGCCAGCAGTTTGGTCGGGGGAGGAGAGACCCAGTACTTC	CASSLVGGGETQYF
-	few	TRBJ1-3	TRBV4-1	TGCGCCAGCAGCCAAGATTATAGGCTGGGCTCTGGAAACACCATATATTTT	CASSQDYRLGSGNTIYF
-	-	TRBJ2-7	TRBV19	-	CASTSGGAYEQYF
TRBD1	-	TRBJ1-1	TRBV30	TGTGCTCACGGATCGGACAGGGCGAACACTGAAGCTTTCTTT	CAHGSDRANTEAFF
-	-	TRBJ2-3	TRBV29-1	TGCAGCGTTGGGGGGTCTAGCACAGATACGCAGTATTTT	CSVGGSSTDTQYF
-	few	TRBJ2-1	TRBV7-9	TGTGCCAGCAGCTTAGGGCTCAATGAGCAGTTCTTC	CASSLGLNEQFF
TRBD1	few	TRBJ1-1	TRBV19	TGTGCCAGTAGAATCAGGGGGCATGAAGCTTTCTTT	CASRIRGHEAFF